The source of this TCR beta chain is a study of Graves' ophthalmopathy and Graves' hyperthyroidism (dated by TCRdb to the late 2010s). For context, the study as a whole: Peripheral blood was collected before any treatment was given, at the time of initial diagnosis. The roughly 94 discovery patients were randomly divided into training and test sets at a 7:3 ratio. In total, 135 blood samples were TCR-sequenced: some 43 ophthalmopathy, under 85 hyperthyroidism and some 17 hyperthyroidism-to-ophthalmopathy patients. After sampling, hyperthyroidism patients received methimazole starting at 30 mg daily, and ophthalmopathy patients received high-dose intravenous methylprednisolone. To explore V-J signatures distinguishing ophthalmopathy from hyperthyroidism, a discovery set of roughly 100 patients (43 ophthalmopathy, about 57 stable hyperthyroidism) was enrolled. An independent validation cohort comprised 18 to 20 hyperthyroidism patients and 15 to 17 patients who later progressed from hyperthyroidism to ophthalmopathy. The study used signatures of the TCR beta repertoire to tell Graves' ophthalmopathy apart from Graves' hyperthyroidism and to predict which patients would progress to ophthalmopathy. In five or six hyperthyroidism patients, the T-cell repertoire of thyroid tissue was compared with the T-cell repertoire of blood. Results the study describes overall, beyond this receptor: In validation, the model predicted ophthalmopathy progression with over 60% sensitivity and about 77% specificity; roughly eleven predicted patients were CT-confirmed with GO in a median of approximately 6.2 months. Most of the expanded thyroid clonotypes with a frequency above 0.001 were also detected in blood, and it was suggested that the thyroid immune response may be reflected by blood repertoires. Sample size was not statistically predetermined, and group allocation was not concealed from the investigators. In cross-validation, the 13-signature model distinguished ophthalmopathy from stable hyperthyroidism with 85% to 90% sensitivity and 81.08% specificity, and in the test set the corresponding values were approximately 79% and 70%.

The ophthalmopathy patients had moderately to severely active disease, with a Clinical Activity Score of 3 or higher, a NOSPECS grade of 4 or higher, and a disease duration of less than 3 months. Anyone with other autoimmune diseases, uncontrolled infections, pregnancy or lactation was excluded from the study. Diagnosis was based on clinical symptoms, serum thyroxine, TRAb, thyroid ultrasound and orbital computed tomography. PBMCs were isolated from 7.5 to 10 ml of fresh peripheral blood by Ficoll-Paque density gradient centrifugation. Total RNA was extracted with Trizol reagent and quality-checked on an Agilent 2100 Bioanalyzer. This clonotype came up many times. It has no known antigen specificity. Base qualities are not provided; no much larger clone lies one nucleotide away. In the germline V gene, CDR1 corresponds to SGHRS and CDR2 to YFSETQ. Inclusive of the bounding cysteine and phenylalanine, the CDR3 is 16 residues long. CDR3 DNA is the only sequence kept; it has 48 bases, read in frame from the first base. The junction shows trimming of 4 bases on V and 6 bases on J, and the gene matches do not reach 13 bases of it.

For repertoire sequencing, the TCR beta CDR3 regions were amplified from RNA transcripts. The first round was an RT-PCR using HTBI primers with the Qiagen OneStep RT-PCR kit, and this first round was followed by a second-round multiplex PCR, then size selection and purification. Libraries were sequenced paired-end with 100 bp reads on an Illumina HiSeq2000. In the authors' own workflow: SOAPnuke was used to process the reads, removing any read that contained adapters or uncalled bases, had a mean Phred below 15, or lacked an exact match to the constant primer or identifier. COPE v1.2.5 was used to merge high-quality paired reads. Each unique nucleotide sequence was defined as a clonotype, and clonotypes were aligned to IMGT TRB V, D and J references with MiTCR v1.1. The analysis was limited to V-J combinations with a frequency above 0.0001, which together covered approximately 99% of repertoires. A TCR clonal expansion and chaos score per V-J combination was defined as the ratio of F50 clonal expansion to chaos observed in the TCRdist matrix. Features were reduced by Welch's t-statistics and random forest to 10 to 15 V-J combinations, which fed a naive Bayes classifier. The Morisita-Horn index was used to measure how similar the thyroid and blood repertoires were. The public sequencing data were trimmed at Q25 with fastp and processed into clonotypes with MiXCR by TCRdb, which kept only in-frame beta chains. Each entry merges the rows of one CDR3 protein and shows their most common DNA and genes. TCRdb's processing, not the authors', yielded these V and J calls. The sample profile shows almost 400,000 distinct CDR3 sequences; about a sixth of them were found once. Together, the top ten hold approximately 1.4% of the sample.

Sample: peripheral blood. The chain links TRBV5-1 with TRBJ2-7; TRBD1 lines up with 10 middle nucleotides. This clonotype originated in a woman between 18 and 30 years old with Graves' ophthalmopathy. Donor details come from another sample of the same person, matched by shared clones. The DNA is TGCGCCAGCAGCCAAACGACCGGGACAGGGGTGACCGAGCAGTACTTC. Its amino acids are CASSQTTGTGVTEQYF.